A single sample is the source of the 15 T cell receptor beta chains below, sequenced in a study of blood T cell repertoires in COVID-19. Clones were sequenced by immunoSEQ multiplex PCR, and TCRdb holds only the in-frame ones, with some missing. The sample records under 250,000 clones, around nine tenths being singletons. Sequencing used PBMCs or T cells enriched from blood (not recorded which). The receptors derive from a woman in her twenties or thirties with acute COVID-19.

This clone was seen once. CDR3 DNA: TGTGCCAGCAGCGGAGGATTGGAGGCAGTGGAGACCCAGTACTTC. Translating it yields CASSGGLEAVETQYF. The V gene is TRBV9, the J gene TRBJ2-5, with D maybe TRBD2 (5 bases). With 3 bases removed from V and 5 bases from J, the gap between germline ends came to 17 bases. The CDR3 consists of 15 residues. Germline CDR1 and CDR2: SGDLS and YYNGEE.

In this sample, this clone turned up a few times. The chain has TRBV6-6 and TRBJ1-1; D not resolved. Between the trimmed V and J ends, which lost 11 bases and 3 bases, there was a span of 13 bases. Germline CDR1 is MNHNY and CDR2 is SVGAGI (reference sequence). This CDR3 spans 12 amino acids. CDR3 sequence (DNA): TGTGCCGGGAGGGCCTGGGACACTGAAGCTTTCTTT. This sequence encodes CAGRAWDTEAFF.

This clone came up once. The chain has TRBV27 and TRBJ1-4; D perhaps matches TRBD1 (6 bases). The CDR3 covers 22 residues. V lost 5 bases and J 7 bases, leaving 38 bases between the germline ends. Germline V gene lookup returns CDR1 MNHEY and CDR2 SMNVEV (reference sequence). In DNA form, the CDR3 reads TGTGCCAGCAGTATTCTCCGGGGCGTACGCCAACCAGGGGTAAACAAAGTTGAAAAACTGTTTTTT. It specifies CASSILRGVRQPGVNKVEKLFF. The variable domain in full, with the rest retrieved from reference TRBV27 and TRBJ1-4, is EAQVTQNPRYLITVTGKKLTVTCSQNMNHEYMSWYRQDPGLGLRQIYYSMNVEVTDKGDVPEGYKVSRKEKRNFPLILESPSPNQTSLYFCASSILRGVRQPGVNKVEKLFFGSGTQLSVL.

This chain links TRBV28 with TRBJ2-7; weak D call: TRBD2 (6 bases). Trimming cost V 10 bases and J 7 bases, with 20 bases left between them. CDR1 is MDHEN and CDR2 is SYDVKM in the germline V gene. This CDR3 comprises 13 residues. The CDR3 nucleotides are TGTGCCACCCTTGACCGGGGGTCTGGTGAGCAGTACTTC. Its translation: CATLDRGSGEQYF.

This clone was seen once. The rearrangement links TRBV18 to TRBJ1-1, with D possibly matching TRBD1 (6 bases). The CDR3 contains 14 residues. Germline V CDR1 and CDR2: KGHSH, LQKENI. The germline V and J ends were trimmed by 5 bases and 1 base, with 11 bases remaining between them. This CDR3 is CASSKDRQNTEAFF. In nucleotides, the CDR3 is TGTGCCAGCTCAAAGGACAGACAGAACACTGAAGCTTTCTTT.

This clone was observed a single time. J is TRBJ2-1 and V is TRBV4-3; D may be TRBD2 (7 bases). V gave up 0 bases and J gave up 6 bases, with 15 bases separating them. The CDR3 extends over 16 amino acids. CDR1 and CDR2 (germline): LGHNA, YSLEER. DNA for the CDR3: TGCGCCAGCAGCCAAGACGGACTAGGGACATTCAATGAGCAGTTCTTC. The encoded protein is CASSQDGLGTFNEQFF.

The chain carries TRBV5-6 and TRBJ2-7; 8 bases are shared with TRBD1. V shed 4 bases, J shed 3 bases, and the junction held 6 bases outside the gene matches. The CDR3 is made up of 14 amino acids. Germline V gene lookup returns CDR1 SGHDT and CDR2 YYEEEE. The CDR3 DNA reads TGTGCCAGCAGCCCGACAGGGGCGCTCTACGAGCAGTACTTC. This sequence encodes CASSPTGALYEQYF. Variable domain in full (rest from reference TRBV5-6 and TRBJ2-7): DAGVTQSPTHLIKTRGQQVTLRCSPKSGHDTVSWYQQALGQGPQFIFQYYEEEERQRGNFPDRFSGHQFPNYSSELNVNALLLGDSALYLCASSPTGALYEQYFGPGTRLTVT.

This clone occurred once. The J gene is TRBJ1-2, the V gene TRBV29-1, with a weak D call TRBD1 (5 bases). CDR3 size: 15 residues. Germline V gene lookup returns CDR1 SQVTM and CDR2 ANQGSEA. V was clipped by 2 bases and J by 2 bases, with 15 bases between them. CDR3 residues: CSVEKSSTGNYGYTF. CDR3 nucleotides: TGCAGCGTTGAAAAGTCGTCCACAGGCAACTATGGCTACACCTTC.

The chain combines TRBV9 with TRBJ2-7, with TRBD1 matching 9 bases. V shed 0 bases and J 6 bases; nucleotides not matched to a gene: 4. Germline V gene data show CDR1 as SGDLS and CDR2 as YYNGEE. The CDR3 covers 14 residues. CDR3 bases: TGTGCCAGCAGCGTAGCTGGGACAGGGTCCGAGCAGTACTTC. It specifies CASSVAGTGSEQYF.

J is TRBJ1-1 and V is TRBV27; 8 bases line up with TRBD1. CDR1 and CDR2 (germline): MNHEY, SMNVEV (reference sequence). The CDR3 contains 15 residues. The junction had 5 bases not matched to a gene; V was cut back by 5 bases and J by 0 bases. In nucleotides, the CDR3 is TGTGCCAGCAGTATCAACAGGGGGTTGAACACTGAAGCTTTCTTT. Translating gives CASSINRGLNTEAFF.

This clone was observed a single time. The gene calls are TRBV19 and TRBJ1-1, with D possibly TRBD1 on 6 matching bases. This CDR3 has 14 residues. V was cut by 5 bases and J by 7 bases, with 17 bases left in between. Germline values: CDR1 LNHDA, CDR2 SQIVND (reference sequence). Here the CDR3 reads CASSEQAIGGEAFF. CDR3 nucleotides: TGTGCCAGTAGTGAACAGGCGATAGGGGGTGAAGCTTTCTTT. Filled out from reference TRBV19 and TRBJ1-1, the complete variable domain reads DGGITQSPKYLFRKEGQNVTLSCEQNLNHDAMYWYRQDPGQGLRLIYYSQIVNDFQKGDIAEGYSVSREKKESFPLTVTSAQKNPTAFYLCASSEQAIGGEAFFGQGTRLTVV.

This clone appeared once. The chain links TRBV28 to TRBJ1-1, with a possible D match to TRBD1 (5 bases). Germline-derived CDR1 and CDR2 are MDHEN and SYDVKM. There are 13 residues in the CDR3. V lost 9 bases, J lost 1 base, and 12 bases lay in between. The CDR3: CASAGGWNTEAFF. CDR3 sequence (DNA): TGTGCCAGTGCGGGGGGTTGGAACACTGAAGCTTTCTTT.

V gene TRBV27 combines with J gene TRBJ2-2; TRBD1 matches 8 bases. The V gene's germline CDR1 is MNHEY and CDR2 SMNVEV (reference sequence). The CDR3 has 13 residues. The J segment lost 2 bases and the V segment lost 10 bases, leaving 3 bases of the junction unmatched. For the CDR3, the DNA is TGTGCCACTGGACAGGGAAACACCGGGGAGCTGTTTTTT. It codes for CATGQGNTGELFF.

V is TRBV29-1 and J is TRBJ2-3; no firm D call. Germline lookup yields CDR1 SQVTM and CDR2 ANQGSEA. Trimming pared 3 bases from V and 2 bases from J, leaving 12 bases between. The CDR3 extends over 14 amino acids. The CDR3 spells CSVDGVRNTDTQYF. The CDR3, as DNA: TGCAGCGTTGATGGAGTGCGGAACACAGATACGCAGTATTTT.

The chain couples TRBV28 to TRBJ2-2; TRBD2 matches at 11 bases. Germline V CDR1 and CDR2: MDHEN, SYDVKM. CDR3 length: 15 amino acids. Trimming cost V 7 bases and J 5 bases; bases outside gene matches: 6. For the CDR3, the DNA is TGTGCCAGCATAAGTAGCGGGGGGGCAACCGGGGAGCTGTTTTTT. Translation: CASISSGGATGELFF.